The following is a TCR beta chain sequence with its context. These data are taken from a study of T cell changes during pregnancy in multiple sclerosis. Repertoires were generated with immunoSEQ multiplex PCR, while TCRdb's copy carries only in-frame clones and drops some. Altogether roughly 40,000 clones are present, about 90% being singletons, with the ten largest covering around 1.8%. V was cut by 2 bases and J by 9 bases, with 10 bases left in between. Germline V lookup: CDR1 SNHLY, CDR2 FYNNEI. The CDR3 extends over 12 amino acids. Specimen: CD4+ T cells from peripheral blood mononuclear cells, collected after pregnancy. The receptor was isolated from a female donor in good health, enrolled as a control in a pregnancy study. The chain employs TRBV2 and TRBJ1-1, with D possibly matching TRBD1 (5 bases). The CDR3 sequence: CASSERQLQAFF. CDR3 nucleotide sequence: TGTGCCAGCAGTGAAAGACAGCTACAAGCTTTCTTT.